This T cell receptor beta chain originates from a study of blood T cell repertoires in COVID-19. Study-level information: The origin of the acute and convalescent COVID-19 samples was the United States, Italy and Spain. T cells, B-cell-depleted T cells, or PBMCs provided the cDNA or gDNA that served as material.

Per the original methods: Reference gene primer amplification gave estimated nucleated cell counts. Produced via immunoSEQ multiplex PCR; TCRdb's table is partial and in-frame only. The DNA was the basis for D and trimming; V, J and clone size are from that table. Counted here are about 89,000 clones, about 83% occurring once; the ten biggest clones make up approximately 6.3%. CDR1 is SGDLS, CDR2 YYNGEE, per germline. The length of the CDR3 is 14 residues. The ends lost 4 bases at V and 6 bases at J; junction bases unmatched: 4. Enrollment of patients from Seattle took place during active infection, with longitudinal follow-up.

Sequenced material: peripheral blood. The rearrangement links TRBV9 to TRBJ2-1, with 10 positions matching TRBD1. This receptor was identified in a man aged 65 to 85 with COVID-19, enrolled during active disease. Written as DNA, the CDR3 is TGTGCCAGCAGCTACCGGACAGGGGGCAATGAGCAGTTCTTC. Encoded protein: CASSYRTGGNEQFF.